This is a list of T cell receptor beta chains from one sample in a study of a mutant IDH1 vaccine in newly diagnosed glioma. The antigens these receptors bind are not known. Sequencing used immunoSEQ multiplex PCR; TCRdb keeps in-frame clones, though not all of them. This sample has about 54,000 clones, with approximately 81% found just once. Here the sequenced sample was PBMCs, taken from a glioma patient whose treatment included an IDH1 peptide vaccine. These receptors were collected from a man younger than 45 with glioma. The conserved cysteine and the conserved F or W are not part of the CDR3 here. D genes are given only for firm matches. Expanded clones get a size class; other rows say once, few or many, or leave the size out.

abundance	d_gene	v_gene	CDR3aa
.	.	TRBV4-1	ASSPLGIIGFSGNTIY
.	.	TRBV5-6	ASLWGDTEAF
.	.	TRBV5-1	ASSLDRNTGELF
.	.	TRBV7-9	ASSLVIENTEAF
.	.	TRBV5-6	ASRKGETYEQY
.	TRBD1	TRBV9	ASSVRQGQETQY
.	.	TRBV14	ASSRTDVWGARNYGYT
.	TRBD1	TRBV10-2	ASSHDRGNNSPLH
once	.	TRBV27	ASSPQGPNGYT
.	.	TRBV7-8	ASSSPRDASYEQY
.	.	TRBV6-4	ASAPGPTYNEQF
.	TRBD1	TRBV11-2	ASSFDTGGYEQY
once	.	TRBV9	ASSVGEGMAYTQY
.	TRBD1	TRBV7-9	ASRRTGSTGRTQY
.	TRBD1	TRBV5-1	ASSDPGGSGANVLT
.	.	TRBV19	ASSIAISLGTPVF